The 2 T cell receptor beta chains given below trace back to one sample, sequenced in a study of T cells expressing NK-cell markers. TCRdb reprocessed the 5' RACE reads; each CDR3 protein has one entry and no DNA is given. The listing records roughly 5,400 distinct CDR3 sequences. Specimen: blood T cells: a sorted CD56 or NKG2C T cell subset, CD4+ or CD8+ T cells, or bulk PBMC T cells (not recorded which). The receptors here all came from a man aged 18 to 30 in good health.

This clonotype is called medium-sized based on its frequency. The chain employs TRBV5-5 and TRBJ1-4. Germline V gives CDR1 SGHKS, CDR2 YYEKEE (reference sequence). This CDR3 is 13 amino acids long. This chain's CDR3 is CASRPEPNEKLFF.

The CDR3 sequence: CASSAYYEQYF. The chain combines TRBV11-3 with TRBJ2-7. CDR3 size: 11 residues. Germline V CDR1 and CDR2: SGHNT, YENEEA. Full variable domain (missing parts from reference TRBV11-3 and TRBJ2-7): EAGVVQSPRYKIIEKKQPVAFWCNPISGHNTLYWYLQNLGQGPELLIRYENEEAVDDSQLPKDRFSAERLKGVDSTLKIQPAELGDSAVYLCASSAYYEQYFGPGTRLTVT.